This record concerns one TCR beta chain sequence. What it binds is unknown. The CDR3 runs 16 residues. Germline CDR1 LGHNA, CDR2 YSLEER. V was shortened by 1 base and J by 5 bases, with 15 bases between the two germline ends. This sample is drawn from a study of identifying expanded T cells in peripheral blood. Study-level points and caveats: Technical replicates showed approximately 1.2 changed clones; two weeks 15 to 20; four weeks 19.

No infections or other immune events were documented during collection. Sequenced by immunoSEQ multiplex PCR; TCRdb stores in-frame clones only, minus some. In the table there are approximately 58,000 clones, about four fifths of which are singletons. This receptor was obtained from a person aged 18-69 years in good health. The source material was blood. The chain is built from TRBV4-3 and TRBJ2-1; possibly TRBD2 for D (5 bases). The CDR3 DNA sequence: TGCGCCAGCAGCCAAGTGTCTGGTTGGGGAGACAATGAGCAGTTCTTC. This encodes CASSQVSGWGDNEQFF.